These 31 T cell receptor beta chains were all obtained from the same sample, sequenced in a study of blood T cell repertoires in COVID-19. This table comes from immunoSEQ multiplex PCR, and its TCRdb copy is limited to in-frame clones, with some not included. Among 140,000 or so clones, over 65% were seen once, and the ten largest hold 16%. The sequencing sample was made of peripheral blood. All receptors come from a man aged 50 to 59 with acute or convalescent COVID-19.

This clone was detected a few times. The chain links TRBV18 to TRBJ2-7; 7 nucleotides match TRBD1. Germline CDR1 is KGHSH and CDR2 is LQKENI. The CDR3 is 14 residues long. V lost 1 base to trimming and J lost 3 bases; unmatched junction nucleotides: 3. The CDR3 DNA sequence: TGTGCCAGCTCACCACTGGGACAGAACTACGAGCAGTACTTC. This sequence encodes CASSPLGQNYEQYF. The full variable domain, with the rest looked up from reference TRBV18 and TRBJ2-7, is NAGVMQNPRHLVRRRGQEARLRCSPMKGHSHVYWYRQLPEEGLKFMVYLQKENIIDESGMPKERFSAEFPKEGPSILRIQQVVRGDSAAYFCASSPLGQNYEQYFGPGTRLTVT.

This rearrangement joins TRBV2 to TRBJ1-2; 8 nucleotides agree with TRBD1. Germline V lookup: CDR1 SNHLY, CDR2 FYNNEI. This CDR3 has 15 residues. The trim removed 5 bases at V and 8 bases at J, leaving 13 bases unmatched. The CDR3 nucleotides read TGTGCCAGCAGTTCGGACAGGGACTTAGTCAGGGGCTACACCTTC. Its translation is CASSSDRDLVRGYTF.

The genes are TRBV2 and TRBJ1-2; D may be TRBD1 (5 bases). There are 13 residues in the CDR3. The germline V gene encodes CDR1 SNHLY and CDR2 FYNNEI. Trimming cost V 3 bases and J 8 bases, with 13 bases left between them. Here the CDR3 reads CASSDRALGGYTF. DNA of the CDR3: TGTGCCAGCAGTGACAGGGCCCTTGGGGGCTACACCTTC. Full variable domain (missing parts from reference TRBV2 and TRBJ1-2): EPEVTQTPSHQVTQMGQEVILRCVPISNHLYFYWYRQILGQKVEFLVSFYNNEISEKSEIFDDQFSVERPDGSNFTLKIRSTKLEDSAMYFCASSDRALGGYTFGSGTRLTVV.

The V call is TRBV24-1, the J call TRBJ2-3, with 10 positions matching TRBD2. The CDR3 runs to 15 residues. CDR1 is KGHDR, CDR2 SFDVKD, per germline. The V segment lost 4 bases and the J segment 6 bases; nucleotides outside the gene matches: 6. CDR3: CATSEQRGGKDTQYF. DNA of the CDR3: TGTGCCACCAGTGAACAGCGGGGGGGCAAGGATACGCAGTATTTT.

The genes are TRBV19 and TRBJ1-4, with D tentatively TRBD1 (5 bases). The V end lost 7 bases, the J end lost 8 bases, and 14 bases lay between the germline ends. The germline CDR1 and CDR2 sequences are LNHDA and SQIVND (reference sequence). The CDR3 contains 13 residues. The CDR3: CASKDRNLEKLFF. The CDR3 DNA is TGTGCCAGTAAAGACAGAAACCTCGAAAAACTGTTTTTT. The whole variable domain, remainder taken from reference TRBV19 and TRBJ1-4, is DGGITQSPKYLFRKEGQNVTLSCEQNLNHDAMYWYRQDPGQGLRLIYYSQIVNDFQKGDIAEGYSVSREKKESFPLTVTSAQKNPTAFYLCASKDRNLEKLFFGSGTQLSVL.

Note on this clone: Sequence at one end of the junction differs from germline and may be a read error. The J gene is TRBJ2-4, the V gene TRBV19; perhaps TRBD1 as D (7 bases). CDR3 length: 15 amino acids. In germline, CDR1 is LNHDA, CDR2 SQIVND (reference sequence). The CDR3 DNA is TGTGCCAGCAGTAGATCAGGGGGGCGACAAAACATTCAGTACTTC. Its protein product is CASSRSGGRQNIQYF.

The chain carries TRBV3-1 (or the pseudogene TRBV3-2) and TRBJ1-2; 8 nucleotides align to TRBD1. V lost 4 bases to trimming and J lost 8 bases; unmatched junction nucleotides: 9. The CDR3 is 14 residues long. The germline V gene encodes CDR1 LGHDT and CDR2 YNNKEL (reference sequence). CDR3 nucleotide sequence: TGTGCCAGCAGCCTAGACAGGGGTTCCCTCGGCTACACCTTC. It codes for CASSLDRGSLGYTF.

The chain carries TRBV5-6 and TRBJ2-3; TRBD2 agrees at 8 bases. Unmatched junction bases numbered 5, after V lost 3 bases and J lost 5 bases. Germline assignment: CDR1 SGHDT and CDR2 YYEEEE. The CDR3 consists of 14 residues. The CDR3 region is CASSSGGPGDTQYF. The CDR3, as DNA: TGTGCCAGCAGCTCGGGGGGGCCCGGAGATACGCAGTATTTT.

This clone came up a few times. CDR3 sequence reads: CASSSGLLDTQYF. The CDR3 DNA sequence: TGCGCCAGCAGCTCCGGACTTCTAGATACGCAGTATTTT. V gene TRBV5-1 combines with J gene TRBJ2-3; maybe TRBD2 (5 bases). Trimming removed 3 bases at V and 5 bases at J, with 10 bases between. The CDR3 sequence is 13 residues long. Germline V gene sequence: CDR1 SGHRS, CDR2 YFSETQ.

The chain carries TRBV6-6 and TRBJ2-5; 10 bases are shared with TRBD2. Germline loops: CDR1 MNHNY, CDR2 SVGAGI (reference sequence). Trimming took 5 bases from V and 5 from J; bases not matched to a gene: 8. This CDR3 is 15 amino acids long. The CDR3 DNA reads TGTGCCAGCAGTACCCAGCGGGGGGGCCAGGAGACCCAGTACTTC. This translates into CASSTQRGGQETQYF.

CDR3 sequence: CASSPGQGGRGYTF. In DNA form, the CDR3 reads TGTGCCAGCAGCCCCGGACAGGGAGGAAGGGGCTACACCTTC. The rearrangement uses TRBV5-4 and TRBJ1-2; 8 nucleotides match TRBD1. V shed 4 bases and J 8 bases; nucleotides not matched to a gene: 10. This CDR3 contains 14 residues. Germline V CDR1 and CDR2: SGHNT, YYREEE (reference sequence).

The genes are TRBV9 and TRBJ1-2; the D is unclear. The CDR3 totals 12 residues. V shed 3 bases and J shed 8 bases, with 11 bases lying between them. Per the germline V gene, CDR1 is SGDLS and CDR2 is YYNGEE. The CDR3 spells CASSADLWGYTF. CDR3 DNA sequence: TGTGCCAGCAGCGCTGACTTGTGGGGCTACACCTTC.

Regarding this clone: One base away lies a much larger clone, so this may be a sequencing read error. The chain has TRBV27 and TRBJ2-2; 9 bases map to TRBD1. The CDR3 covers 14 residues. In germline, CDR1 is MNHEY, CDR2 SMNVEV (reference sequence). The V segment lost 6 bases and the J segment 3 bases; nucleotides outside the gene matches: 2. In nucleotides, the CDR3 is TGTGCCAGCAGCCGACAGGGGGACACCGGGGAGCTGTTTTTT. Translation gives CASSRQGDTGELFF.

The chain uses TRBV3-1 (or the pseudogene TRBV3-2) and TRBJ1-2, with D possibly matching TRBD1 (5 bases). Deletions cut 4 bases from V and 2 bases from J, with 11 bases between. Germline values: CDR1 LGHDT, CDR2 YNNKEL (reference sequence). This CDR3 has 14 amino acids. CDR3 nucleotide sequence: TGTGCCAGCAGCCTCTTTGGGGCAAACTATGGCTACACCTTC. This translates into CASSLFGANYGYTF.

This chain links TRBV9 with TRBJ2-1, with TRBD1 matching over 12 bases. After removal of 3 bases from V and 10 bases from J, the junction contained 11 bases not matched to a gene. This CDR3 region has 16 residues. Per the germline V gene, CDR1 is SGDLS and CDR2 is YYNGEE. The CDR3, as DNA: TGTGCCAGCAGCGCCTCAGGGGGGACAGGGGGCGGAGAGCAGTTCTTC. Residues: CASSASGGTGGGEQFF.

The chain couples TRBV4-2 to TRBJ1-2, with 8 nucleotides matching TRBD1. V lost 0 bases to trimming and J lost 6 bases; unmatched junction nucleotides: 6. There are 15 residues in the CDR3. Germline assignment: CDR1 LGHNA and CDR2 YNFKEQ. In DNA, the CDR3 is TGTGCCAGCAGCCAAGATACCGCGACAGGGGATGGCTACACCTTC. This sequence encodes CASSQDTATGDGYTF.

The chain links TRBV5-6 to TRBJ2-2; D ambiguous. V gave up 0 bases and J gave up 1 base, with 10 bases separating them. Germline V CDR1 and CDR2: SGHDT, YYEEEE. CDR3 size: 16 residues. Here the CDR3 reads CASSLDFNQNTGELFF. CDR3 bases: TGTGCCAGCAGCTTGGACTTTAACCAGAACACCGGGGAGCTGTTTTTT. Full variable domain (rest looked up from reference TRBV5-6 and TRBJ2-2): DAGVTQSPTHLIKTRGQQVTLRCSPKSGHDTVSWYQQALGQGPQFIFQYYEEEERQRGNFPDRFSGHQFPNYSSELNVNALLLGDSALYLCASSLDFNQNTGELFFGEGSRLTVL.

V usage is TRBV4-1 and J usage is TRBJ1-1, with D uncertain. The germline V gene has CDR1 MGHRA and CDR2 YSYEKL. CDR3 size: 14 residues. Trimming took off 1 base at V and 2 bases at J, with 8 bases between the two ends. Here the CDR3 DNA reads TGCGCCAGCAGCCAAGGATCGGGAAACACTGAAGCTTTCTTT. It translates to CASSQGSGNTEAFF.

This sequence joins TRBV4-1 and TRBJ1-3; D call uncertain. Trimming pared 1 base from V and 4 bases from J, leaving 11 bases between. Germline CDR1 MGHRA, CDR2 YSYEKL. The length of the CDR3 is 15 residues. This CDR3 is CASSQGEGGGNTIYF. The CDR3 region has the DNA TGCGCCAGCAGCCAAGGGGAAGGAGGAGGAAACACCATATATTTT.

This sequence joins TRBV14 and TRBJ2-3, with 7 bases lining up with TRBD2. This CDR3 spans 17 amino acids. The germline CDR1 and CDR2 sequences are SGHDN and FVKESK. Trimming cost V 1 base and J 1 base; bases outside gene matches: 8. The CDR3 spells CASSQGMRSGGTDTQYF. In nucleotides, the CDR3 is TGTGCCAGCAGCCAAGGCATGCGGAGCGGGGGCACAGATACGCAGTATTTT.

The chain has TRBV29-1 and TRBJ2-2, with 9 bases lining up with TRBD1. This CDR3 comprises 17 residues. CDR1 is SQVTM and CDR2 is ANQGSEA in the germline V gene. V lost 0 bases to trimming and J lost 6 bases; unmatched junction nucleotides: 11. CDR3 amino acids: CSVEEYGQGKPPGELFF. The DNA for the CDR3 is TGCAGCGTTGAAGAATACGGACAGGGGAAGCCCCCCGGGGAGCTGTTTTTT.

The V gene is TRBV24-1, the J gene TRBJ1-2; D is uncertain. This CDR3 region has 14 residues. Trimming took off 7 bases at V and 1 base at J, with 12 bases between the two ends. Germline CDR1 and CDR2: KGHDR and SFDVKD. CDR3 amino acids: CATSPSGGNYGYTF. The CDR3 DNA follows: TGTGCCACCAGCCCCTCTGGAGGTAACTATGGCTACACCTTC.

V gene TRBV5-1 combines with J gene TRBJ2-3; the match to TRBD1 covers 11 bases. Germline loops: CDR1 SGHRS, CDR2 YFSETQ. The J segment lost 4 bases and the V segment lost 5 bases, leaving 0 bases of the junction unmatched. This CDR3 has 13 residues. The CDR3 DNA reads TGCGCCAGCAGGGGACAGGGGGCAGATACGCAGTATTTT. This sequence encodes CASRGQGADTQYF.

This clone appeared a single time. This CDR3 reads CASTRTRSRSGNTIYF. CDR3 in DNA: TGTGCCAGCACCAGGACAAGGAGTCGCTCTGGAAACACCATATATTTT. The V gene is TRBV6-4, the J gene TRBJ1-3, with D tentatively TRBD1 (5 bases). V shed 7 bases and J shed 0 bases, with 16 bases lying between them. The CDR3 spans 16 residues. CDR1 and CDR2 from the germline V gene are MRHNA and SNTAGT.

The DNA for the CDR3 is TGTGCCAGCAGTGTAGGGGGCCCCTATAATTCACCCCTCCACTTT. Amino acids: CASSVGGPYNSPLHF. This rearrangement joins TRBV25-1 to TRBJ1-6; TRBD1 matches at 7 bases. Germline lookup yields CDR1 MGHDK and CDR2 SYGVNS. The V segment lost 4 bases and the J segment 2 bases; nucleotides outside the gene matches: 2. The length of the CDR3 is 15 residues.

The V gene is TRBV27, the J gene TRBJ2-1, with 9 bases that match TRBD2. The junction had 8 bases not matched to a gene; V was cut back by 7 bases and J by 4 bases. The CDR3 sequence is 15 residues long. CDR1 MNHEY and CDR2 SMNVEV come from the germline V gene (reference sequence). CDR3 sequence (DNA): TGTGCCAGCACCTCTTTGCGGGGGGGTTACAATGAGCAGTTCTTC. It translates to CASTSLRGGYNEQFF.

The V and J genes are TRBV6-1 and TRBJ1-5, with D possibly being TRBD1 (5 bases). Germline loops: CDR1 MNHNS, CDR2 SASEGT. V lost 1 base and J 7 bases, leaving 20 bases between the germline ends. The CDR3 sequence is 17 residues long. CDR3 nucleotide sequence: TGTGCCAGCAGTGAAGTGGGAGGGGTCACTTTGGGACAGCCCCAGCATTTT. Encoded protein: CASSEVGGVTLGQPQHF.

The V call is TRBV23-1, the J call TRBJ1-6, with D unresolved. TRBV23-1 is marked as an open reading frame, function uncertain. This CDR3 is built from 14 residues. V shed 7 bases and J shed 9 bases, with 16 bases lying between them. CDR3 residues: CASTQPRRSSPLHF. CDR3 in DNA: TGCGCCAGCACGCAACCTAGGAGGAGTTCACCCCTCCACTTT.

The gene calls are TRBV5-1 and TRBJ2-1, with 11 bases lining up with TRBD2. The germline CDR1 and CDR2 sequences are SGHRS and YFSETQ. CDR3 length: 14 amino acids. V dropped 10 bases and J dropped 7; count of bases not matched to a gene: 10. In nucleotides, the CDR3 is TGCGCCGGGGCGCTTAGCGGGGGGGCGAATGAGCAGTTCTTC. Its translation is CAGALSGGANEQFF.

This clone came up once. V gene TRBV15 combines with J gene TRBJ2-7, with D perhaps TRBD2 (6 bases). This CDR3 has 13 amino acids. CDR1 LNHNV and CDR2 YYDKDF come from the germline V gene (reference sequence). V lost 2 bases and J lost 6, with 11 bases in between. The CDR3 region is CATSRNGGSEQYV. The CDR3, as DNA: TGTGCCACCAGCAGAAACGGAGGGTCCGAGCAGTACGTC.

In this sample, this clone turned up once. V and J are TRBV25-1 and TRBJ2-5; 9 bases match TRBD1. The CDR3 spans 15 residues. Per germline, CDR1 MGHDK and CDR2 SYGVNS. V lost 4 bases to trimming and J lost 0 bases; unmatched junction nucleotides: 3. The CDR3 sequence: CASSVGQGYQETQYF. The CDR3, as DNA: TGTGCCAGCAGTGTTGGACAGGGGTACCAAGAGACCCAGTACTTC.